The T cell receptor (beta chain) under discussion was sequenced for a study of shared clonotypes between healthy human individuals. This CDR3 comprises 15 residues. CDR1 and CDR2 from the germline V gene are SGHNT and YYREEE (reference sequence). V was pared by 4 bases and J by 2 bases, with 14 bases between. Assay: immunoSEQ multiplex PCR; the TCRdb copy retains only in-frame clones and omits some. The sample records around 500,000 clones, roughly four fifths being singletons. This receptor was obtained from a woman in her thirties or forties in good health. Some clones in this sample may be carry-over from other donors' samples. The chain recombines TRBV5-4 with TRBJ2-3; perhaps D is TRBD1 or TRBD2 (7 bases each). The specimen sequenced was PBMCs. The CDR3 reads CASSTGGQLTDTQYF. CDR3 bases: TGTGCCAGCAGCACGGGGGGACAGCTCACAGATACGCAGTATTTT.